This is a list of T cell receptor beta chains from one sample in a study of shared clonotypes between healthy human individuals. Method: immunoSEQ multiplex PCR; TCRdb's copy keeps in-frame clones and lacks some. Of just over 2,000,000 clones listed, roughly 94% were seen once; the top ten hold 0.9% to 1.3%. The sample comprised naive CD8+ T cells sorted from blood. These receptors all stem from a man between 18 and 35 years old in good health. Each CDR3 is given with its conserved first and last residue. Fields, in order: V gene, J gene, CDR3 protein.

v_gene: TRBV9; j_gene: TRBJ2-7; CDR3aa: CASSSGQGAYEQYF
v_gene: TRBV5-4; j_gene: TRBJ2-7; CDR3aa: CASSLEAGSLIYEQYF
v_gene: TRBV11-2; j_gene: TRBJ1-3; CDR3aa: CASSLAPGVSGNTIYF
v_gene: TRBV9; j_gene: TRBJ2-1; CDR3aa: CASSVETGYNEQFF
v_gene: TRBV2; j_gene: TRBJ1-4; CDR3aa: CASSDITGLANEKLFF
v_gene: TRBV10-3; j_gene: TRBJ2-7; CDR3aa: CAISDDRPEYEQYF
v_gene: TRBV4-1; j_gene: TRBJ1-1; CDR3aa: CASSQADRGTEAFF
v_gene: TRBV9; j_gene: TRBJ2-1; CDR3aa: CASSATHLAGGPHNEQFF
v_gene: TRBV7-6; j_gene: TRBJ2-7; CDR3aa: CASSSPTSGAQQYF
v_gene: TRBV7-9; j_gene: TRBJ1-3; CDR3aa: CASSWPSEDSGNTIYF
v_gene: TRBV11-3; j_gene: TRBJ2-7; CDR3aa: CASSLWTGYEQYF
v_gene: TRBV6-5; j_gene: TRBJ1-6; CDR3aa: CASSPGQGVFRLHF
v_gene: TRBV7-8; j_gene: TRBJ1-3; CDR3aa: CASRGTHNSGNTIYF
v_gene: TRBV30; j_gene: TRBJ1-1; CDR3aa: CAWSVHRRMNTEAFF
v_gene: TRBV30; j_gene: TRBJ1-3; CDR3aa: CAWIRSSGNTIYF
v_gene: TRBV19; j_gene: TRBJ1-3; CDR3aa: CASSIGSPTSGNTIYF
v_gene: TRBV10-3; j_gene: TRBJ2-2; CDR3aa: CAISEFLNGELFF
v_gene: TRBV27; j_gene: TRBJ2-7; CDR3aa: CASSMPQGREQYF
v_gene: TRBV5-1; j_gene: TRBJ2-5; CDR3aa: CASSLAVASGSRETQYF
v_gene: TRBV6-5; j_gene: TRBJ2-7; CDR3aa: CASSLHRAATYEQYF
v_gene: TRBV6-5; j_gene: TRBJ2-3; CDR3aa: CASSSLAGGFDTQYF
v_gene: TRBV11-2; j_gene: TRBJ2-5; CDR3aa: CASSLAIGREETQYF
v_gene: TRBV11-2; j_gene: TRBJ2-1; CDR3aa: CASSLGGGWGTEQFF
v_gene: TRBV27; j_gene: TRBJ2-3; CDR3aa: CASSPRSSGRTDTQYF
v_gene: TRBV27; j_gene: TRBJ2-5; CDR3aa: CASRRLASLQETQYF
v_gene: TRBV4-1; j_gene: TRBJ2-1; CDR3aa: CASRPQGADEQFF
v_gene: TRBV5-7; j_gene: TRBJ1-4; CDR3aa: CASSLLLINEKLFF
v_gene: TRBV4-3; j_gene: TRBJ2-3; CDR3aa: CASSPLENTDTQYF
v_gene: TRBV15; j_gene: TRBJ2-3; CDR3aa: CATSRVGVLTDTQYF
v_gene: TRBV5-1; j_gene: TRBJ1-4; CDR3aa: CASSLESGISEKLFF
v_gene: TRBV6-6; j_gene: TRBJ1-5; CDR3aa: CASTGDYSNQPQHF
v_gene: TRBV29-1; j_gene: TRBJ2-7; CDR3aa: CSVVLAGYYEQYF
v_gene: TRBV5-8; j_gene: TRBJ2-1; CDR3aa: CASSPGLAGVLYNEQFF
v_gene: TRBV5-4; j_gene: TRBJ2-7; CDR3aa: CASSSSGEQYF
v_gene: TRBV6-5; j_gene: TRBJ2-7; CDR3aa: CASSEFRLPAYEQYF
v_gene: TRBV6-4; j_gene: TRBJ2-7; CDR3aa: CASSPGYGYEQYF
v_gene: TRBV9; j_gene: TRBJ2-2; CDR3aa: CASSVSGELFF
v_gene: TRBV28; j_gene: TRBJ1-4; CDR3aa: CASRPPLGTNEKLFF
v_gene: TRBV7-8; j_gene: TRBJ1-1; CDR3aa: CASSQGTEAFF
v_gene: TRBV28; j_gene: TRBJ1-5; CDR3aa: CASSPPRGGRSNQPQHF
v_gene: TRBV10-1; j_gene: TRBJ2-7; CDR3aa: CASSEWDGTSYEQYF
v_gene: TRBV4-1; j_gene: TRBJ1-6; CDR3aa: CASSPYPAESEIYNSPLHF
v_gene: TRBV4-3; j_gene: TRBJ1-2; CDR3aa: CASSPNRFNYGYTF
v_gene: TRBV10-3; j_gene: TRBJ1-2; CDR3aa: CAIQPGSHSDGYTF
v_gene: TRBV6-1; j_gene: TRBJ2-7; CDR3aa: CASSGRQGYEQYF
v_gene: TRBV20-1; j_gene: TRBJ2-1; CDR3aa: CSAEEYNEQFF
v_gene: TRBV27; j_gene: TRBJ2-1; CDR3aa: CASSYLGDEQFF
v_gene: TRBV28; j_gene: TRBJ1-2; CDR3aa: CASSFVAGGLYGYTF
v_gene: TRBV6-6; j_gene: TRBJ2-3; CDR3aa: CASTPDRGGDTQYF
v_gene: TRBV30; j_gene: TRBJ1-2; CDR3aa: CARWTSNYGYTF
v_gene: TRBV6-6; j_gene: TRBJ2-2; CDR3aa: CASSTLSGTGAGELFF
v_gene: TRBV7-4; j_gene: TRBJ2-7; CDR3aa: CASSLLTGEGEQYF
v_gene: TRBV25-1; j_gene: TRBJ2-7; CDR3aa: CASSGHLIYEQYF